This TCR beta chain is from a study of blood T cell repertoires in COVID-19. Study as a whole: Italy, Spain and the United States were the sources of the convalescent and acute COVID-19 samples. Sample material is recorded as cDNA or gDNA derived from T cells, B-cell-depleted T cells, or PBMCs.

V lost 3 bases and J 4 bases, leaving 9 bases between the germline ends. Per germline, CDR1 KGHSH and CDR2 LQKENI. The CDR3 is 13 amino acids. In the authors' workflow: Nucleated cell number was recorded as an estimate derived from reference gene primer amplification. Sequencing was performed with immunoSEQ multiplex PCR; in TCRdb, only in-frame clones are kept and a portion is missing. V and J calls and clone size are as listed in that table; D and trimming were resolved from the DNA. The profile shows about 200,000 clones, more than 65% of them singletons. Sequencing used peripheral blood. This TCR was recovered from a man in his fifties with active or convalescent COVID-19. The rearrangement uses TRBV18 and TRBJ1-1; TRBD1 is a possible D gene (6 bases). CDR3 sequence: CASSPRQATEAFF. CDR3 DNA sequence: TGTGCCAGCTCACCCCGACAGGCCACTGAAGCTTTCTTT.